This entry describes one T cell receptor (beta chain). What it binds is not known. The record originates from a study of T cell responses to AZD1222 COVID-19 vaccine. General study findings and limits: The study reported that nearly half of spike-specific TCRs target unmutated variant regions.

Data came from immunoSEQ multiplex PCR; TCRdb stores just in-frame clones and leaves some out. The sample consists of roughly 150,000 clones, approximately 90% of them appearing once. V dropped 6 bases and J dropped 4; count of bases not matched to a gene: 11. CDR1 is ENHRY and CDR2 is SYGVKD in the germline V gene. The CDR3 covers 16 residues. Sequenced material: peripheral blood, taken on day 0 of AZD1222 vaccination. This TCR came from an adult in good health. The chain carries TRBV10-3 and TRBJ2-5; TRBD1 matches at 10 bases. The CDR3 region is CAIRQTGGVEGETQYF. As DNA, the CDR3 is TGTGCCATCAGGCAGACAGGGGGCGTCGAGGGAGAGACCCAGTACTTC.